Listed here is a single TCR beta chain. In the original analysis: The assay estimated nucleated cells by amplifying reference gene primers. Some clones are missing from TCRdb's copy, which holds only in-frame ones; the method was immunoSEQ multiplex PCR. The V and J calls and clone size come from that table; D and trimming were worked out from the DNA. The repertoire consists of 100,000 to 150,000 clones, with approximately 84% occurring once and the leading ten covering 1.9%. This specimen belongs to a study of blood T cell repertoires in COVID-19. Study in general: The study drew acute and convalescent COVID-19 samples from the United States, Italy and Spain. PBMCs, B-cell-depleted T cells, or T cells provided the cDNA or gDNA that made up the material.

The sequencing sample was made of peripheral blood. This clonotype was obtained from a man aged 70 or older with acute or convalescent COVID-19.

Here the CDR3 reads CASISGRRSGNTIYF. CDR3 DNA sequence: TGTGCCAGCATTTCTGGCAGGCGCTCTGGAAACACCATATATTTT. The chain has TRBV28 and TRBJ1-3; D remains unclear. V was clipped by 7 bases and J by 0 bases, with 13 bases between them. Per the germline V gene, CDR1 is MDHEN and CDR2 is SYDVKM. This CDR3 spans 15 amino acids.